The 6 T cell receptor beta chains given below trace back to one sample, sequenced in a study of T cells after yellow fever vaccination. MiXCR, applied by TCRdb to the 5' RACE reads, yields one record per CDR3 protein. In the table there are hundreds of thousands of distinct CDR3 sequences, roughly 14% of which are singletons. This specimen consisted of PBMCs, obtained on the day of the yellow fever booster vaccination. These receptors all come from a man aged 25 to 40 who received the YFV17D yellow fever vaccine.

DNA for the CDR3: TGTGCCAGCTCACCACCGAGTCAGAACAGGGGGCGAAATGAGCAGTTCTTC. Encoded protein: CASSPPSQNRGRNEQFF. The V call is TRBV18, the J call TRBJ2-1; 9 bases fit TRBD1. The CDR3 runs to 17 residues. V lost 0 bases, J lost 7 bases, and 10 bases stayed unmatched. CDR1 and CDR2 from the germline V gene are KGHSH and LQKENI.

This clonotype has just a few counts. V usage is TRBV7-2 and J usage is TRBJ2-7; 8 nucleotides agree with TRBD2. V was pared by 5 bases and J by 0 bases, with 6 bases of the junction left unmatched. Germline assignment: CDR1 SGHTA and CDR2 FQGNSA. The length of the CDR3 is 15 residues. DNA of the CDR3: TGTGCCAGCAGCCAAGGACTAGCCTCCTCCTACGAGCAGTACTTC. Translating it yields CASSQGLASSYEQYF. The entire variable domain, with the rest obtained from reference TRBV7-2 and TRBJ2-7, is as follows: GAGVSQSPSNKVTEKGKDVELRCDPISGHTALYWYRQSLGQGLEFLIYFQGNSAPDKSGLPSDRFSAERTGGSVSTLTIQRTQQEDSAVYLCASSQGLASSYEQYFGPGTRLTVT.

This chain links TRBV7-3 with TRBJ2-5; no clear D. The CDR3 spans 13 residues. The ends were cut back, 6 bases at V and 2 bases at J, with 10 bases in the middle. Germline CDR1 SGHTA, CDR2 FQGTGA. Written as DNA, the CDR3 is TGTGCCAGCAGTTTGACACCTCAAGAGACCCAGTACTTC. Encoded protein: CASSLTPQETQYF. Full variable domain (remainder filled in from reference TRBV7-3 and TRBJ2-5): GAGVSQTPSNKVTEKGKYVELRCDPISGHTALYWYRQSLGQGPEFLIYFQGTGAADDSGLPNDRFFAVRPEGSVSTLKIQRTERGDSAVYLCASSLTPQETQYFGPGTRLLVL.

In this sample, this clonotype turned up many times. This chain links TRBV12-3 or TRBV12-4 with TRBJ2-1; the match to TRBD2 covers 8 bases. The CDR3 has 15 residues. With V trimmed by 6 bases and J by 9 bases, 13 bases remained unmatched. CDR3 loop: CASRPGLEARVEQFF. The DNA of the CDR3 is TGTGCCAGCAGGCCGGGACTAGAGGCGCGGGTTGAGCAGTTCTTC.

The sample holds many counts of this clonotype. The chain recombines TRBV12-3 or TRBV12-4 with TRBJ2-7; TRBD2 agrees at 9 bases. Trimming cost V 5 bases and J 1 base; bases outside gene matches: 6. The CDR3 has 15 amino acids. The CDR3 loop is CASSPRAGGSYEQYF. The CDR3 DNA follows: TGTGCCAGCAGTCCGCGAGCGGGAGGATCCTACGAGCAGTACTTC.

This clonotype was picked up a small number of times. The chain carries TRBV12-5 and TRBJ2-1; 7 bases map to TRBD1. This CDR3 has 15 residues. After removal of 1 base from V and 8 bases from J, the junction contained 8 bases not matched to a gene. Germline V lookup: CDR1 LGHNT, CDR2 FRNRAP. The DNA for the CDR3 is TGTGCTAGTGGTTTGGGGCAAGTAGGGGGCGATGAGCAGTTCTTC. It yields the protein CASGLGQVGGDEQFF.